This entry concerns a single T cell receptor beta chain. The antigen is not known. J gave up 1 base and V 4 bases, and 12 bases lay outside the gene matches. CDR1 is MGHRA and CDR2 is YSYEKL in the germline V gene. This CDR3 contains 19 residues. On sorted subsets, replicate PCRs used about 200 ng DNA, or 31,000 or so T cell genomes. Assay used: immunoSEQ multiplex PCR; TCRdb lists only in-frame clones, some missing. The sample has approximately 2,000,000 clones; 85% to 95% are singletons. The data belong to a study of shared clonotypes between healthy human individuals. Findings of the study overall: Genetic and exposure-history diversity was limited by the few donors.

The chain has TRBV4-1 and TRBJ2-6, with 8 bases lining up with TRBD1. Sequencing input: naive CD4+ T cells from PBMCs. Sample subset: CD45RA+ positively selected. This receptor was identified in a man in his late teens or twenties in good health. Some clones in this sample may be carry-over from other donors' samples. The CDR3 DNA reads TGCGCCAGCAGCCGGAAAACAGGGGGAGACTGGTCTGGGGCCAACGTCCTGACTTTC. Its protein is CASSRKTGGDWSGANVLTF.